Listed here is a single T cell receptor (beta chain). Its antigen specificity is not known. Base qualities are not at hand, and no much larger clone is one base apart. V lost 5 bases and J lost 0 bases; the stretch between them is 18 bases long. The germline V gene sets CDR1 to SGHVS and CDR2 to FQNEAQ. Spanning cysteine to phenylalanine, the CDR3 consists of 17 amino acids. Solely the CDR3 DNA is kept, with 51 bases framed from the first base. Using the deep immunoSEQ assay, TCR CDR3 regions were amplified from genomic DNA by multiplex PCR. Extracted genomic DNA from each cell subset was distributed evenly across all wells of several immunoSEQ 96-well plates, and each plate was treated as a replicate. For sorted subsets, each replicate PCR was loaded with roughly 200 ng genomic DNA, equivalent to 25,000 to 30,000 T cell genomes. Purified libraries were quantified with a Qubit 3.0 fluorometer, sized on a Bioanalyzer 2100, and re-quantified with the KAPA Library Quantification kit. Each immunoSEQ 96-well plate was sequenced on its own single-read 150-cycle Illumina NextSeq 550 flow cell. The authors processed their data as follows. Because only junctional sequences without quality scores were contained in the immunoSEQ output, filtering matching that applied to full-length reads could not be performed. Sequences were annotated with PyIR, a Python wrapper for IgBLAST v1.9, and V/J genes and CDR3 were assigned using IMGT germline references. Reads were filtered out if the reads had weak V/J assignments (E-value above 1e-6), no CDR3, stop codons, out-of-frame junctions, or ambiguous translated residues. V3J clonotypes were defined as sequences sharing the same inferred V gene, J gene, and CDR3 amino acid sequence. To compute the percentage overlap between repertoires, the number of shared unique clonotypes was divided by the size of the smaller repertoire. Three approaches were used to assess repertoire richness: RTK rarefaction, the Chao1 estimator, and Recon v2.1 estimates of unobserved clonotypes. OLGA was used to compute generation probabilities for all TCRbeta clonotypes that the gDNA method yielded from a handful of donors. TCRdb stores this immuneACCESS table with in-frame sequences only. Part of the clones is absent; in the studies checked, under half of the shortfall reflects unresolved V genes, and no reason is known for the rest. That table gives V, J and clone size, and the DNA gave D and trimming. The sample table contains a few million clones; only one count was recorded for just over 90% of them. Around 1.8% of the sample belongs to the ten largest clones.

This entry is derived from a study of shared clonotypes between healthy human individuals (dated by TCRdb to between 2020 and 2021). Turning to the overall study: Two women and a few men aged 18 to 49 years were included in the cohort. Different laboratories and diverse techniques were used to prepare libraries and sequence TCR repertoires, to increase sequencing depth and limit assay-specific biases. The study deeply sequenced blood TCR repertoires of roughly five healthy adults to estimate repertoire size and the extent of clonotype sharing between individuals. For each donor, CD4 naive and CD4 memory were each run on three plates, CD8 naive on two plates, and CD8 memory on one plate. Each donor's leukapheresis produced roughly between about 0.8 and 8.9 billion PBMCs. The paper's findings and limits, for the study overall: When a few donors were compared, the shared fraction of clonotypes was roughly 4.8% for naive CD4, less than 4% for naive CD8, roughly 2.5% for memory CD4, and under 0.5% for memory CD8. The genetic and exposure-history diversity represented was limited by the small number of donors. Pairwise subsampling led to the expectation that sequencing depth would affect the degree of clonotype sharing among donors. Naive subsets generally had larger estimated clonotype richness than memory subsets did. Clonotypes shared by all four sorted-subset donors showed higher generation probabilities than non-shared clonotypes. Sampling was restricted to blood, and TCR repertoires in tissue are likely to differ from TCR repertoires in blood. Incomplete sequencing was indicated by rarefaction of sorted-subset datasets, despite the large sequencing depth.

For the CD8 naive samples, CD45RO-negative cells were positively selected for CCR7, yielding a CD45RA+CCR7+ population from which TemRA cells were excluded. The donors were healthy, HIV-negative adults with no recently reported acute infections or vaccinations. Every donor was a Caucasian adult residing in Nashville, Tennessee, USA. After blood collection by leukapheresis, PBMCs were isolated using Ficoll-Histopaque density gradient centrifugation and then cryopreserved in the vapor phase of liquid nitrogen. Analytical flow cytometry was used to check the purity and quantity of every magnetically sorted T cell population. Each sorted fraction had its genomic DNA isolated and then quantified by UV absorbance on a Nanodrop 2000c.

In this chain, TRBV7-8 is recombined with TRBJ2-3, and TRBD1 may be the D gene, going by 6 matching bases. The sequence was obtained from a man between 18 and 35 years old in good health. Some clones in this sample may be carry-over from other donors' samples. Sequenced sample: naive CD8+ T cells from PBMCs. This sample's cell subset or site label indicates: CD45RA+CCR7+. The CDR3 corresponds to CASSVEMDSPSTDTQYF. Here is the DNA: TGTGCCAGCAGCGTAGAGATGGACAGCCCTAGCACAGATACGCAGTATTTT.